This T cell receptor beta chain comes out of a study of cytomegalovirus exposure and HLA in healthy donors (dated by TCRdb to about 2017). About the study as a whole: In an earlier analysis of around 540 of the donors, about 260 Gb of sequence data and 90 million to 120 million unique TCR beta sequences from 150 million to 200 million T cells were reported. Because of strong linkage in the cohort, roughly five DR-DQ haplotypes were treated as single units for association and clustering. An earlier analysis of nearly 600 of the donors applied high-throughput TCR beta sequencing to assess whether each TCR beta V gene segment acted as functional or pseudogenic. Of the roughly 420 genotyped donors, 80% to 90% were placed in the genetic ancestry cluster associated with self-reported Caucasian donors. Across under 500 genotyped donors of the cohort, an average of about 200,000 unique TCR beta nucleotide sequences per donor were sequenced, and approximately 19% of those sequences were non-productive. The number of donors typed differed by locus, with about 629-640 for A, B, C, DRB1 and DQB1, around 500 for DQA1, over 600 for DPA1, and some 440 for DPB1. Approximately 310 gigabases of sequencing data and 80 million or so unique TCR sequences were included in an early release covering 550 to 800 HLA-typed donors. Rather than using new phenotypic data, the later analysis identified candidate immune exposures from TCR beta sequences and from how often those sequences occurred across donors. A later genetic analysis used genome-wide SNP genotypes for about three fifths of the 666 donors, treating that subset as a discovery cohort. In a later analysis, previously published TCR beta repertoires from 600 to 850 donors were re-analyzed and high-resolution HLA genotyping was added so that TCR occurrence patterns could be studied. The T cell repertoires of several hundred subjects were profiled by immunosequencing and related to cytomegalovirus serostatus. Donor age, sex, ethnicity and CMV serostatus were compiled alongside the repertoire data. All discovery cohort repertoires had been generated on a single sequencing platform. HLA typing covered class I and class II loci at four-digit resolution. To predict cytomegalovirus infection status, the study brought together high-throughput TCR immunosequencing, statistical association of individual TCRs with disease status, and machine learning. The study aimed to test whether signatures of past pathogen exposure could be identified by cataloging public T cell receptors. In addition to the first cohort of several hundred subjects, a separate validation cohort of 120 different subjects was used.

The cohort was made up of roughly 670 healthy bone marrow donors. All cohort members were sampled while nominally healthy, although unrecorded immune exposures were likely present. Of the 600 to 750 cohort members, around 290 had a positive CMV serostatus and about 400 had a negative one, while no CMV serostatus was recorded for the donor. Each donor provided a peripheral blood sample, and peripheral blood mononuclear cells were used for TCR beta sequencing. The Qiagen DNeasy Blood Extraction Kit was used to extract genomic DNA from the blood cell samples. General conclusions and limits of the study: A group of highly shared sequence variants was considered likely to be a technical artifact of the sequencing pipeline. In vitro tests confirmed that a few of the cytomegalovirus-associated TCR beta chains recognize cytomegalovirus antigens. The only immune exposure information available for the cohort was CMV serostatus. Because HLA typing was unavailable for some donors at each locus, only the typed subset was used in association tests. Around 16 rarely observed V segments, including chromosome 9 orphons, were excluded from the earlier analysis of approximately 500 of the donors because counts were too low. Some IMGT-functional V segments, including TRBV6-2 and TRBV6-3, could not be distinguished by the 87-base-pair reads and were therefore excluded. A further reported finding was that TCR beta sequences accurately predicted the HLA-A and HLA-B alleles for most subjects in the first cohort. Correlated functional status among segregating V segments might be attributable to linkage disequilibrium, but an unknown experimental factor could not be ruled out. According to a later genetic analysis, donors in an Asian-associated ancestry cluster had fewer N-insertions in productive TCRs than the approximately 630-donor mean. The presence/absence analyses assumed that sequencing depth was roughly uniform across donors, and that assumption may not be true. Only TCR beta chains were sequenced in this cohort, and the absence of alpha or paired-chain data limited detectable features. An earlier analysis of around 540 of the donors showed that most TCR beta V segments appeared in productive rearrangements either about 87% or about 30% of the time, which broadly matched IMGT annotations. In both the original and validation cohorts, the classifier was reported to diagnose cytomegalovirus status with high specificity and sensitivity. In a later analysis, HLA-associated TCR beta chains were found to be more clonally expanded and to have lower generation probabilities than equally common non-associated chains. At a false discovery rate of 0.05, a later analysis linked 16,000 or so TCR beta sequences to specific HLA alleles. A total of fewer than 200 TCR beta chains were listed by the study as associated with cytomegalovirus. Most CMV-associated TCR beta chains appeared to be HLA-restricted in a later analysis, and the HLA associations seemed to be driven largely by CMV exposure. According to a later analysis, parvovirus B19, influenza, CMV and Epstein-Barr virus appeared linked to several top co-occurrence clusters. In a later genetic analysis, a missense DCLRE1C variant was associated with V-gene and J-gene trimming of TCR beta chains, and the association was replicated in an independent cohort. According to the authors, the approach could potentially be generalized to other disease states and immunological phenotypes. Strong co-occurrence of HLA alleles, especially DR and DQ, made assigning TCR associations to individual alleles difficult. Most TCR sequences were seen in very few donors, while some public TCRs were found in many individuals. A later analysis found that TCR association rates varied across HLA loci, with DRB1 alleles showing the most associated TCRs and HLA-C alleles the fewest.

Measured from the cysteine to the phenylalanine, the CDR3 is 14 residues long. Just CDR3 DNA is preserved here, 42 bases in frame from base 1. V is cut back by 0 bases and J by 5 bases, with 1 base in the junction unmatched. From a lookup of the germline V gene, CDR1 and CDR2 are SGHTA and FQGTGA. This clone was detected only a few times. This receptor's antigen is unknown. Base qualities are not provided; no much larger clone lies one nucleotide away. Other DNA variants within this sample encode the same CDR3. Libraries came from the immunoSEQ multiplex PCR assay. The multiplex PCR relied on a mix of 60 forward primers for TCR Vbeta segments and 13 reverse primers for TCR Jbeta segments. A multiplex PCR assay on genomic DNA amplified the CDR3 region of rearranged TCR beta genes. Amplified TCR beta libraries were sequenced as 87-base-pair reads on the Illumina HiSeq System. The published analysis was carried out like this. Across the 666 repertoires, a later analysis counted 80 million or so unique TCR beta chains, around 11 million of which were shared by at least two donors. Raw reads were error-corrected and collapsed into unique sequences with a nearest-neighbor algorithm that merged closely related sequences to remove PCR and sequencing errors. Alignment of CDR3 sequences to IMGT reference sequences was used to assign V, D and J gene segments. For a sequence to be retained, at least a six-nucleotide match to both a V gene segment and a J gene segment was required. A rearrangement was called productive if the CDR3 had no stop codons and remained in frame with V and J, and every other rearrangement was called non-productive. Following IMGT convention, CDR3 was defined as the stretch from the second conserved V-encoded cysteine to the conserved J-encoded phenylalanine. The earlier analysis of 587 of the donors excluded sequences that lacked an unambiguous match to a single V gene segment. In an earlier analysis of 587 of the donors, a V segment was called functional when productive rearrangements were above 56.7%, and segregating when the standard deviation between donors exceeded 5%. To diagnose cytomegalovirus status from the catalog of TCR beta chain sequences, a statistical classification framework was built. In a later analysis, TCR nucleotide sequences were compared against IMGT/GENE-DB human TR gene sequences so that V and J genes could be assigned. In a later analysis, CDR3 sequences and most-parsimonious VDJ recombination scenarios were assigned using the TCRdist pipeline. In a later analysis, every TCR beta chain was defined by the combination of its CDR3 amino acid sequence and its V-gene family, and reads without a unique V-gene family were dropped. To address suspected cross-contamination and a sequencing artifact, a later analysis removed roughly 640 highly shared, low-generation-probability nucleotide sequences. For each public chain, a later analysis derived a clonal expansion index from normalized ranks of inferred template counts within each repertoire. Generation probabilities in a later analysis came from a VDJ recombination model fitted to out-of-frame rearrangements, and those results were checked against IGoR. Hypergeometric tests were used in a later analysis to score TCR-TCR, TCR-HLA and TCR-CMV co-occurrence, with a repertoire-size bias correction applied to the TCR pairs. A later analysis estimated false discovery rates by permuting HLA or CMV assignments 20 times. In a later analysis, co-occurring TCRs were grouped with DBSCAN, and TCRdist sequence similarity was added when clustering was performed within HLA-allele-positive subsets. For co-occurrence clustering, repertoires with fewer than 30,000 or more than 120,000 public chains were excluded, along with roughly 5 repertoires with anomalous nucleotide sharing. Held by TCRdb, this immuneACCESS table contains in-frame sequences only and omits some clones. Under half of the omission traces to an unresolved V gene where checked; the cause of the rest is unknown. Clone size and the V and J calls come from that table; the DNA yielded D and trimming. Recorded for this sample are about 130,000 clones; around 80% of them occurred a single time. The ten largest clones represent under 5.5% of the sample.

The chain is assembled from TRBV7-3 and TRBJ2-1; 7 junctional bases match TRBD1. This TCR was recovered from a young man in good health. The sequenced sample consisted of PBMCs. The CDR3 protein: CASSLTGGHNEQFF. The sequenced DNA is TGTGCCAGCAGCTTAACAGGGGGCCACAATGAGCAGTTCTTC. The reference TRBV7-3 and TRBJ2-1 proteins fill in what lies around the CDR3, so the full variable domain reads GAGVSQTPSNKVTEKGKYVELRCDPISGHTALYWYRQSLGQGPEFLIYFQGTGAADDSGLPNDRFFAVRPEGSVSTLKIQRTERGDSAVYLCASSLTGGHNEQFFGPGTRLTVL.